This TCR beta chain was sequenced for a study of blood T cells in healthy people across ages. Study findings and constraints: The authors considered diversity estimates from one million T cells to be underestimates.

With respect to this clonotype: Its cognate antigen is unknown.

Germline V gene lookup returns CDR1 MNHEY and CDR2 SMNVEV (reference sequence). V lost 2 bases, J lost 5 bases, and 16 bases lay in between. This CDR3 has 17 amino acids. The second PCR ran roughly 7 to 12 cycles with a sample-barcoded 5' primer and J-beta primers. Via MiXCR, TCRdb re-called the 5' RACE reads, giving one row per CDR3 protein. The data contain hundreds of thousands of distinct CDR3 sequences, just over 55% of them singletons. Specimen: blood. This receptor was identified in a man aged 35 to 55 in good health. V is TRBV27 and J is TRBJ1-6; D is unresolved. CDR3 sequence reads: CASSLKWGSLNNSPLHF. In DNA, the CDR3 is TGTGCCAGCAGTTTAAAGTGGGGATCCTTAAATAATTCACCCCTCCACTTT.